This entry lists 8 T cell receptor beta chains sequenced from one sample in a study of shared clonotypes between healthy human individuals. Measured with immunoSEQ multiplex PCR; TCRdb has only the in-frame clones, and not every one. The top ten hold under 0.45% of the sample, which has about 2.3 million clones, approximately 95% seen once. The sample consisted of naive CD4+ T cells from PBMCs. Subset here: CD45RA+ positively selected. These receptors were taken from a man aged 18 to 35 in good health. Some clones in this sample may be carry-over from other donors' samples.

This chain links TRBV5-1 with TRBJ2-3, with D maybe TRBD2 (6 bases). The CDR3 contains 15 residues. The germline V and J ends were trimmed by 4 bases and 2 bases, with 14 bases remaining between them. Per the germline V gene, CDR1 is SGHRS and CDR2 is YFSETQ. The CDR3 loop reads CASSLGGTVTDTQYF. The CDR3, as DNA: TGCGCCAGCAGCCTGGGGGGAACGGTCACAGATACGCAGTATTTT. The full variable domain, in which reference TRBV5-1 and TRBJ2-3 provide the parts outside the CDR3, is KAGVTQTPRYLIKTRGQQVTLSCSPISGHRSVSWYQQTPGQGLQFLFEYFSETQRNKGNFPGRFSGRQFSNSRSEMNVSTLELGDSALYLCASSLGGTVTDTQYFGPGTRLTVL.

CDR3 loop: CASSESAGPYNEQFF. The CDR3 DNA follows: TGTGCCAGCAGTGAATCAGCGGGACCCTACAATGAGCAGTTCTTC. V is TRBV6-1 and J is TRBJ2-1; 7 bases align to TRBD2. CDR1 and CDR2 from the germline V gene are MNHNS and SASEGT. The V gene end was trimmed by 2 bases and the J gene end by 2 bases; junction bases not matched to a gene: 3. The CDR3 totals 15 residues.

The chain joins TRBV7-9 to TRBJ2-1; D may be TRBD1 or TRBD2 (5 bases each). Per the germline V gene, CDR1 is SEHNR and CDR2 is FQNEAQ (reference sequence). V was pared by 2 bases and J by 2 bases, with 10 bases between. This CDR3 comprises 15 residues. In nucleotides, the CDR3 is TGTGCCAGCAGCTTAATGAGGGGCCCCTACAATGAGCAGTTCTTC. Amino acid sequence: CASSLMRGPYNEQFF.

V gene TRBV28 combines with J gene TRBJ1-3; TRBD1 might be the D (6 bases). Trimming left V 7 bases short and J 4 bases short, with 11 bases between. CDR1 is MDHEN and CDR2 is SYDVKM in the germline V gene. The length of the CDR3 is 13 residues. As DNA, the CDR3 is TGTGCCAGCAACAGGGTGGTAGGAAACACCATATATTTT. The encoded protein is CASNRVVGNTIYF.

As regards this clone: The sample holds other DNA sequences that translate to the same CDR3. V usage is TRBV20-1 and J usage is TRBJ2-7; D is unresolved. V was shortened by 2 bases and J by 3 bases, with 5 bases between the two germline ends. The CDR3 extends over 11 amino acids. The germline CDR1 and CDR2 sequences are DFQATT and SNEGSKA (reference sequence). CDR3 nucleotide sequence: TGCAGTGCTAGACCCGGCTACGAGCAGTACTTC. As protein: CSARPGYEQYF.

This clone was picked up one time. The rearrangement links TRBV10-3 to TRBJ2-3; D possibly corresponds to TRBD2 (6 bases). Trimming removed 7 bases at V and 1 base at J, with 15 bases between. The CDR3 is made up of 15 amino acids. CDR1 and CDR2 from the germline V gene are ENHRY and SYGVKD. The CDR3 bases are TGTGCCATCACACGGGGTAGCGGAGGCACAGATACGCAGTATTTT. Translating gives CAITRGSGGTDTQYF.

This chain links TRBV18 with TRBJ2-6; 8 bases agree with TRBD1. Trimming removed 6 bases from V and 1 base from J; junction bases left unmatched: 5. The CDR3 runs to 16 residues. Germline CDR1 reads KGHSH; CDR2 reads LQKENI. The CDR3 region is CASSVTGASGANVLTF. The CDR3 DNA reads as TGTGCCAGCTCCGTGACAGGGGCGTCTGGGGCCAACGTCCTGACTTTC.

CDR3 DNA: TGTGCCAGCTCACCGGTGGGGCAATTAGGCTACGAGCAGTACTTC. Translated: CASSPVGQLGYEQYF. V is TRBV18 and J is TRBJ2-7; maybe TRBD1 (5 bases). V lost 3 bases, J lost 3 bases, and 15 bases lay in between. This CDR3 is built from 15 residues. The V gene's germline CDR1 is KGHSH and CDR2 LQKENI.